Below are 5 T cell receptor beta chains sequenced from a single sample in a study of metastatic and nonmetastatic thyroid tumors. TCRdb recomputed clones from the PCR reads via MiXCR. The table records over 10,000 clones, 26% of them present only once. The entire patient cohort was treatment-naive prior to thyroid surgery. The material sequenced was tumor tissue. All receptors come from a female donor with papillary thyroid cancer or a benign thyroid nodule (not recorded which). Some clones in this sample may be carry-over from other donors' samples.

This clone was found a few times. At one end, the junction sequence differs from germline, possibly due to a read error. The gene calls are TRBV6-1 and TRBJ1-5, with a tentative D call TRBD1 (5 bases). This CDR3 has 15 amino acids. The germline V gene encodes CDR1 MNHNS and CDR2 SASEGT. As DNA, the CDR3 is TGCGCCAGCAGGCCGACAGTGGATAGCAATCAGCCCCAACATTTT. This sequence encodes CASRPTVDSNQPQHF.

This clone was observed a few times. The junction departs from germline at one end; a sequencing error may be responsible. The chain carries TRBV7-7 and TRBJ2-3; TRBD2 agrees at 11 bases. From germline, CDR1 is SSHAT and CDR2 FNYEAQ (reference sequence). The CDR3 sequence is 17 residues long. This CDR3 reads CASSLARLAGLGDTQYF. Here the CDR3 DNA reads TGTGCTAGCAGCTTAGCTAGACTAGCGGGACTAGGGGATACGCAGTATTTT.

This clone appeared many times. This rearrangement joins TRBV19 to TRBJ1-1; D remains ambiguous. Germline V lookup: CDR1 LNHDA, CDR2 SQIVND (reference sequence). V gave up 3 bases and J gave up 4 bases, with 12 bases separating them. The CDR3 totals 14 residues. Written as DNA, the CDR3 is TGTGCCAGTAGTATGGGCCAGGTCCTCACTGAAGCTTTCTTT. It is translated as CASSMGQVLTEAFF.

This clone was found many times. This chain connects TRBV2 to TRBJ2-3; 7 bases align to TRBD2. In germline, CDR1 is SNHLY, CDR2 FYNNEI. Trimming cost V 6 bases and J 7 bases; bases outside gene matches: 13. The CDR3 runs to 15 residues. The CDR3 loop reads CASSLFAGELNTQYF. The CDR3 nucleotides read TGTGCCAGCAGCCTTTTCGCGGGAGAGCTGAATACGCAGTATTTT.

This clone was counted many times. This sequence joins TRBV7-3 and TRBJ2-2; either TRBD1 or TRBD2 may supply D (6 bases each). CDR3 length: 16 residues. Trimming removed 1 base at V and 2 bases at J, with 11 bases between. CDR1 and CDR2 (germline): SGHTA, FQGTGA. CDR3 sequence: CASSLIPGANTGELFF. CDR3 in DNA: TGTGCCAGCAGCTTAATTCCGGGGGCCAACACCGGGGAGCTGTTTTTT.